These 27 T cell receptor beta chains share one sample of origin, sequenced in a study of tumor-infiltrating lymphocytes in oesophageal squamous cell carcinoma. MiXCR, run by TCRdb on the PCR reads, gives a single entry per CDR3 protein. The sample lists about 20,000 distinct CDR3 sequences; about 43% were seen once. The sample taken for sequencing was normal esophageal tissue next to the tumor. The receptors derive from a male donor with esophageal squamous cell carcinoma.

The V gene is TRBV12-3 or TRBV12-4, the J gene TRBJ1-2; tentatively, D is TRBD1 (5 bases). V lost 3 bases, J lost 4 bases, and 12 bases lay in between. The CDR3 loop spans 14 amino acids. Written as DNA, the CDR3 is TGTGCCAGCAGTTTTCTGGGGCCTATCTATGGCTACACCTTC. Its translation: CASSFLGPIYGYTF.

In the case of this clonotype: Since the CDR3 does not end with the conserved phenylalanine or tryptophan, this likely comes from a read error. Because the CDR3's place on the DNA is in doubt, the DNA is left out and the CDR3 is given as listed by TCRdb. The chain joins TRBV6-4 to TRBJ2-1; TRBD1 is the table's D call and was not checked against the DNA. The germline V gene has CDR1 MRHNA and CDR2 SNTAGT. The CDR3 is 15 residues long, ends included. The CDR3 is CASSDSLGGGYTFGS.

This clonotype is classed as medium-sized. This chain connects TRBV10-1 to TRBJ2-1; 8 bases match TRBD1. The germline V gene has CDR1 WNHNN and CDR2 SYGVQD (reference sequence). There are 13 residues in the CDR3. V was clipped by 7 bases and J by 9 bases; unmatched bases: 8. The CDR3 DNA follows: TGCGCCAGCAAGCCTGGACAGGGTGGTGAGCAGTTCTTC. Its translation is CASKPGQGGEQFF.

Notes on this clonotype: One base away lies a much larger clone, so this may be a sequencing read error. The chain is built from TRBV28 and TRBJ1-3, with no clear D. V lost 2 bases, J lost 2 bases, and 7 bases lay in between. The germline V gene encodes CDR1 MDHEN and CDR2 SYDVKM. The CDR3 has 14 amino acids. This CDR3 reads CASSLRAPGNTIYF. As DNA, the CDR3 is TGTGCCAGCAGTTTAAGGGCTCCTGGAAACACCATATATTTT.

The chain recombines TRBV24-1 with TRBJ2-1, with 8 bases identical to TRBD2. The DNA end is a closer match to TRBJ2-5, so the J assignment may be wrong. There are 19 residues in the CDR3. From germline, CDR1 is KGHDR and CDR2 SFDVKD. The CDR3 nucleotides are TGTGCCACCAGTGATTTTGTCTTCGGAGCGGGAGACCGGGGAGAGACCCAGTACTTC. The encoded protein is CATSDFVFGAGDRGETQYF.

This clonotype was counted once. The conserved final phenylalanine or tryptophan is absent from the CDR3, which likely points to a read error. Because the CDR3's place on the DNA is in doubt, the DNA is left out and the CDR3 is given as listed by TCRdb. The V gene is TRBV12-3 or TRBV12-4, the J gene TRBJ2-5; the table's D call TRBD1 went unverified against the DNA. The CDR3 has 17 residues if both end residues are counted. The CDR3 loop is CASSLGPGESYEQYFGN.

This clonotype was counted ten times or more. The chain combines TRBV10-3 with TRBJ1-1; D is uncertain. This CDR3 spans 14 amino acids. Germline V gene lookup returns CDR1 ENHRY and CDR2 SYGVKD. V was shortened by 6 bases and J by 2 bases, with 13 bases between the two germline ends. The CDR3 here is CAIRDPTINTEAFF. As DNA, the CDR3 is TGTGCCATCAGGGATCCGACAATTAACACTGAAGCTTTCTTT.

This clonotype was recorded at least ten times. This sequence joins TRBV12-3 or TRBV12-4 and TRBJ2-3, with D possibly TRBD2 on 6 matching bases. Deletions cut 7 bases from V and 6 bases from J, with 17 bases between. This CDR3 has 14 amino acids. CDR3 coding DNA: TGTGCCAGCAATCTAGGGCTAGCGTGGGATACGCAGTATTTT. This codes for CASNLGLAWDTQYF.

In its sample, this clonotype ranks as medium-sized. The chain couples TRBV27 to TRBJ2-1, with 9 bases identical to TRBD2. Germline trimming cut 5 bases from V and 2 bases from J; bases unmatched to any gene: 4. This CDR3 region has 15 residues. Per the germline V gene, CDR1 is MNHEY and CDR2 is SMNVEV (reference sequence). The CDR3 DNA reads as TGTGCCAGCAGTCTTAGCGGGAGCCCCTACAATGAGCAGTTCTTC. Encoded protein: CASSLSGSPYNEQFF.

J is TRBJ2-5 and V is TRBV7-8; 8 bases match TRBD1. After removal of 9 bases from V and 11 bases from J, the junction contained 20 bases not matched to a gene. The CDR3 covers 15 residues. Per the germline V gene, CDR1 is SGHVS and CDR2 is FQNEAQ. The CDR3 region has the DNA TGTGCCAGTCATGAATCAGGGGGCGCCTACAATGAGCAGTACTTC. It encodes CASHESGGAYNEQYF.

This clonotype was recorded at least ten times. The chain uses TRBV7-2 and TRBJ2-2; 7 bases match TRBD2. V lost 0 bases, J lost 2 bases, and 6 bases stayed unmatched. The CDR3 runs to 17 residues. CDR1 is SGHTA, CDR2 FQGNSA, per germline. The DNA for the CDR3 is TGTGCCAGCAGCTTAGCGGCCGGGACTACCAACACCGGGGAGCTGTTTTTT. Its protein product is CASSLAAGTTNTGELFF.

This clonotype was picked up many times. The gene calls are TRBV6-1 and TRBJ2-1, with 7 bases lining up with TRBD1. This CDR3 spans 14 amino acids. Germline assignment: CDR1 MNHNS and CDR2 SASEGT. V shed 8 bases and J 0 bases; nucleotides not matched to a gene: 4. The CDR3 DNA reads TGTGCCAGCTCGACAGGGAGCTCCTACAATGAGCAGTTCTTC. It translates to CASSTGSSYNEQFF.

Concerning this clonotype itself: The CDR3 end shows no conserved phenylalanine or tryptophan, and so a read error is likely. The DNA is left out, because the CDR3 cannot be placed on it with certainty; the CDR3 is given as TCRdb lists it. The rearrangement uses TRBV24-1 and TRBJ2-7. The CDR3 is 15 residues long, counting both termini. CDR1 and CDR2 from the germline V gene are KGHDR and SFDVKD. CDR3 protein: CATSDETARGYTFGS.

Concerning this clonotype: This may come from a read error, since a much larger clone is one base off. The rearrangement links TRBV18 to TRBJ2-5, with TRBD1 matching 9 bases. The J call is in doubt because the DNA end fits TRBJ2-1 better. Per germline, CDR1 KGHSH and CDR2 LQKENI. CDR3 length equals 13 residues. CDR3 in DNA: TGTGCCAGCTCACCGACAGGGGGGTACGAGCAGTTCTTC. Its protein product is CASSPTGGYEQFF.

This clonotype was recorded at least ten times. The CDR3 region is CASTKRGRHADTQYF. CDR3 nucleotides: TGTGCCAGCACTAAACGCGGGAGGCACGCAGATACGCAGTATTTT. The rearrangement links TRBV28 to TRBJ2-3; 8 positions match TRBD2. V was pared by 7 bases and J by 4 bases, with 10 bases of the junction left unmatched. This CDR3 has 15 residues. From germline, CDR1 is MDHEN and CDR2 SYDVKM.

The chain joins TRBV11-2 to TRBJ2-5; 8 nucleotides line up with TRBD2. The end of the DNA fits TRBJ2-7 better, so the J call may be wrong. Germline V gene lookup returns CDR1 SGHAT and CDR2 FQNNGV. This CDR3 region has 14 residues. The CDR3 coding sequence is TGTGCCAGCAGCTTACAAGGACTAGCTTACGAGCAGTACTTC. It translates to CASSLQGLAYEQYF.

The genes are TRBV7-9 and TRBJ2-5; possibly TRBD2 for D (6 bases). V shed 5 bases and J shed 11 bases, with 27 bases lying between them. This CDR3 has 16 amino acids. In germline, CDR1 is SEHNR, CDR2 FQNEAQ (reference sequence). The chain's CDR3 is CASSPSWGETYNEQYF. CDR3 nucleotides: TGTGCCAGCAGCCCTAGCTGGGGGGAAACCTACAATGAGCAGTACTTC.

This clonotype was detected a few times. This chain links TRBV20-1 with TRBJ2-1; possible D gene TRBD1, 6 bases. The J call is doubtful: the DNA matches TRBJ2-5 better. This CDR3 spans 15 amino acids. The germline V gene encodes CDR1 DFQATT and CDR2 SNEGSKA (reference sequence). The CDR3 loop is CSAGPRDTLAETQYF. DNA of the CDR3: TGCAGTGCTGGGCCCCGGGACACCCTTGCTGAGACCCAGTACTTC.

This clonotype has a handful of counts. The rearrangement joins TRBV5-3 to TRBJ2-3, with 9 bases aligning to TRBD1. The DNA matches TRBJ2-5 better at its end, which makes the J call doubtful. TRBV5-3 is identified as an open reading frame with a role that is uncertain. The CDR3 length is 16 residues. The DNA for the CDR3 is TGTGCCAGCAGTCAAAAGACAGGGGGAGGAGGAGAGACCCAGTACTTC. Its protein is CASSQKTGGGGETQYF.

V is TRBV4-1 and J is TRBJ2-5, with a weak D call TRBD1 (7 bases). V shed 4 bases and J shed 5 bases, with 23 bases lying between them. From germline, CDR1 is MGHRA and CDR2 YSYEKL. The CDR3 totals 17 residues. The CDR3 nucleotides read TGCGCCAGCAGCCCGAGACAGGGCGCGACTAGTCGGGAGACCCAGTACTTC. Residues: CASSPRQGATSRETQYF.

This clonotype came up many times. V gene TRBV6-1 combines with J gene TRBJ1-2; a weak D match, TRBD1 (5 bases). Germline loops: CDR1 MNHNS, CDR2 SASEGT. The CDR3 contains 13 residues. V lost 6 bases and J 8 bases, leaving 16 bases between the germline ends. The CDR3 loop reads CASRWLTDGGYTF. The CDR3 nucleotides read TGTGCCAGCAGGTGGTTGACAGACGGAGGCTACACCTTC.

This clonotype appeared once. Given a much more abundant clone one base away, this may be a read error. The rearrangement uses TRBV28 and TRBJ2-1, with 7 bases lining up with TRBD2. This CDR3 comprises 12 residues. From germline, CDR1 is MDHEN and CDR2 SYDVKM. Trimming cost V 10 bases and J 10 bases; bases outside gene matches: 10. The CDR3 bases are TGTGCCACCGGGGGGTCATCGACCGAGCAGTTCTTC. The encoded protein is CATGGSSTEQFF. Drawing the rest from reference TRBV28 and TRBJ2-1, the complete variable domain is DVKVTQSSRYLVKRTGEKVFLECVQDMDHENMFWYRQDPGLGLRLIYFSYDVKMKEKGDIPEGYSVSREKKERFSLILESASTNQTSMYLCATGGSSTEQFFGPGTRLTVL.

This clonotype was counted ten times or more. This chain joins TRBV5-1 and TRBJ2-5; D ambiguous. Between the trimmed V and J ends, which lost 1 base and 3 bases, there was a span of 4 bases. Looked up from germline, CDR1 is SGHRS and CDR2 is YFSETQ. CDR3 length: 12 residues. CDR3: CASSLREETQYF. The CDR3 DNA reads TGCGCCAGCAGCTTGAGGGAAGAGACCCAGTACTTC.

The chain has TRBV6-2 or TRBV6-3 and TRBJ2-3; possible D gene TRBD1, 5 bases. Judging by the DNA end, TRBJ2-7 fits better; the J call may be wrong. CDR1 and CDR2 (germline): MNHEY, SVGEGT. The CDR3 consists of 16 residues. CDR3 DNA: TGTGCCAGCAGTTCCCTCACTCAGGGCTTCTCCTACGAGCAGTACTTC. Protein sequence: CASSSLTQGFSYEQYF.

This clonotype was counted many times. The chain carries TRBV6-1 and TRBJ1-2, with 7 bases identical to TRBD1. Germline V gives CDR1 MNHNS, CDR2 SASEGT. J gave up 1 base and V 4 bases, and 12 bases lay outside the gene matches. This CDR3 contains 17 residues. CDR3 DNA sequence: TGTGCCAGCAGTGGAAGACAGGGAACTCAGGTTAACTATGGCTACACCTTC. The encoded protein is CASSGRQGTQVNYGYTF.

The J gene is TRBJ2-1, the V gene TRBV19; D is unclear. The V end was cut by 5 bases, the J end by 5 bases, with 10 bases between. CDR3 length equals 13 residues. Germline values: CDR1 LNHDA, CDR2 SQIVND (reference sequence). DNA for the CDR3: TGTGCCAGTAGTTTCCGGGCTGACAATGAGCAGTTCTTC. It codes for CASSFRADNEQFF.

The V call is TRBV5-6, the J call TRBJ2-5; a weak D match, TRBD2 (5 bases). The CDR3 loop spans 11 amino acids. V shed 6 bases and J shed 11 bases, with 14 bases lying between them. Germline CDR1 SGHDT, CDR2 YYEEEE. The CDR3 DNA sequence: TGTGCCAGCACCCTAGACTATGAGCAGTACTTC. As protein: CASTLDYEQYF.